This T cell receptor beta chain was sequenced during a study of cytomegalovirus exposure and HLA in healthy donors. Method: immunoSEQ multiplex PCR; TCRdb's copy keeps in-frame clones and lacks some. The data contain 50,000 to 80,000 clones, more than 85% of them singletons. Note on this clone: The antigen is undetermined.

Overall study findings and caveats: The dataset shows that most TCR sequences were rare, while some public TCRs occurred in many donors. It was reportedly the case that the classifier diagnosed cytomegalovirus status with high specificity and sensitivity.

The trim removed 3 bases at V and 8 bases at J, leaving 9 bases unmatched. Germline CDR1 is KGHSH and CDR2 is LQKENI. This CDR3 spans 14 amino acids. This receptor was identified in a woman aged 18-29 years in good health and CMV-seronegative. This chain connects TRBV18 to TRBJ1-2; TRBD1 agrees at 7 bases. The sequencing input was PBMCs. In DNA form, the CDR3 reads TGTGCCAGCTCACCGGGACAGAGTGGCCCCGGCTACACCTTC. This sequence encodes CASSPGQSGPGYTF.